The entry below describes one T cell receptor beta chain. There is no known antigen for this receptor. Read coverage stops 3 residues before the CDR3 terminus; the germline J gene supplies the remainder. Every participant had a single incident cervical HPV16 infection, and women with prevalent HPV16 infections were excluded. Cervical HPV DNA was detected with MY09/MY11 PCR, and genotyping was done by dot-blot hybridization. Around 15 mL of heparinized blood was centrifuged, after which the buffy coat was aliquoted, frozen at -30 degrees C, and then stored at -80 degrees C. QIAGEN kits were used to extract genomic DNA from the buffy coat specimens. The source of the sample is a study of T cells in women clearing cervical HPV infection (dated by TCRdb to between 2018 and 2020). Broadly, across the study: The cases were under 30 women with histologically confirmed HPV16-related CIN3 or worse, and 2 of these cases were invasive cancers. The 20 to 25 controls were women who cleared a single incident HPV16 infection within 12 months without developing precancer or cancer. Blood from cases was drawn at the visit where the lesion was first identified, while blood from controls was drawn once the infection was no longer detected. Among cases, blood sampling came a median of nearly 150 days after lesion detection, with an interquartile range of about 85 to 220 days. Since HLA typing was available for only a few women, HLA type could not be ruled out as a confounder. An exploratory proof-of-principle case-control study, nested within the Guanacaste HPV Natural History Study in Costa Rica, was conducted to compare TCR repertoires across cervical HPV16 outcomes. Cases and controls were matched on year of sample collection and on age within five years. Cases had a median age of around 34 years compared with 37 to 40 for controls, and baseline characteristics showed no significant differences between the groups. The parent cohort enrolled 10,049 women aged 18 or older in Guanacaste, Costa Rica, during about 1992 to 1995 and followed them for six to eight years. Five blinded duplicates per group were added as quality controls, so that 60 or so samples were obtained: some 50 participants and 10 replicates.

TCR beta CDR3 regions were amplified by multiplex PCR using the immunoSEQ assay from an average of roughly 1,200 ng genomic DNA per sample. The assay corrected primer bias using a complete synthetic TCR repertoire to establish an amplification baseline. Amplicons were sequenced on the Illumina platform. Concerning the study's data processing: Error correction of the sequences involved clustering with frequency ratios plus a modified nearest-neighbor algorithm, after which the sequences were analyzed in the immunoSEQ Analyzer using IMGT gene definitions. At each rarefaction depth, TCR richness and evenness were averaged over 20 rarefaction repeats, and samples with fewer sequences than the depth were excluded. Wilcoxon rank sum tests with FDR correction were used to compare relative abundances of V, D and J genes between the groups. Blinded duplicates gave an intraclass correlation of approximately 96% for TCR richness and an average of around 83% across roughly 69 gene segments. TCRdb mirrors the immuneACCESS table, restricted to in-frame sequences. Some clones are absent from its copies; in checked studies, under half trace to an unresolved V gene, and the reason for the others is unknown. The V and J calls and clone size come from that table; D and trimming were worked out from the DNA. The sample's table lists a count of 45,000 to 55,000 clones. Of the sample, 0.98% is held by the ten largest clones.

The CDR3 runs 15 amino acids, cysteine and phenylalanine included. The DNA has 36 bases, all within the CDR3, and is read from base 1. According to the germline V gene (reference sequence), CDR1 reads SGHNT and CDR2 reads YYREEE. Broad study findings and their caveats: TRBV6-7 relative abundance was lower in cases than in controls (around 0.11% versus 0.16%; Bonferroni P = 0.0008). T-cell numbers per sample were unknown, so richness differences could reflect varying T-cell content rather than repertoire biology. By combining richness with V gene abundances, random forest classifiers separated cases from controls with an estimated AUC of 0.83. CIN3+ cases had significantly higher TCR repertoire richness than controls across sequencing depths, but evenness did not differ between the groups. Whether associations preceded infection or resulted from infection could not be shown with the cross-sectional design, and effector/memory subsets and HPV-specific T cells were not isolated.

The receptor chain draws on TRBV5-4 and TRBJ2-2; the D gene is possibly TRBD1, with 5 bases matching. Material for sequencing was blood buffy coat. This clonotype originated in a woman between 18 and 75 years old with a cervical HPV16 infection that either progressed to CIN3+ or cleared (not recorded which). The DNA read from the CDR3 is TGTGCCAGCAGCTTGGAGGGCTCTGGGGCCAACGTG. It encodes CASSLEGSGANV. The entire CDR3 protein reads CASSLEGSGANVLFF.